This T cell receptor beta chain was observed in a study of blood T cell repertoires in COVID-19. Study summary: T cells, B-cell-depleted T cells, or PBMCs provided the cDNA or gDNA that served as material.

Trimming at V came to 6 bases and at J to 1 base, leaving 0 bases not matched to a gene. The CDR3 is made up of 13 amino acids. Germline V lookup: CDR1 MNHEY, CDR2 SMNVEV (reference sequence). Assay: immunoSEQ multiplex PCR; the TCRdb copy retains only in-frame clones and omits some. The top ten hold 14% to 15% of the sample, which has under 80,000 clones, approximately 73% seen once. The chain recombines TRBV27 with TRBJ2-4, with 7 bases lining up with TRBD2. The source material was peripheral blood. The clonotype comes from a man in his sixties with COVID-19, enrolled during active disease. The CDR3 DNA reads TGTGCCAGCAGGGGGGGGGCCAAAAACATTCAGTACTTC. It is translated as CASRGGAKNIQYF.